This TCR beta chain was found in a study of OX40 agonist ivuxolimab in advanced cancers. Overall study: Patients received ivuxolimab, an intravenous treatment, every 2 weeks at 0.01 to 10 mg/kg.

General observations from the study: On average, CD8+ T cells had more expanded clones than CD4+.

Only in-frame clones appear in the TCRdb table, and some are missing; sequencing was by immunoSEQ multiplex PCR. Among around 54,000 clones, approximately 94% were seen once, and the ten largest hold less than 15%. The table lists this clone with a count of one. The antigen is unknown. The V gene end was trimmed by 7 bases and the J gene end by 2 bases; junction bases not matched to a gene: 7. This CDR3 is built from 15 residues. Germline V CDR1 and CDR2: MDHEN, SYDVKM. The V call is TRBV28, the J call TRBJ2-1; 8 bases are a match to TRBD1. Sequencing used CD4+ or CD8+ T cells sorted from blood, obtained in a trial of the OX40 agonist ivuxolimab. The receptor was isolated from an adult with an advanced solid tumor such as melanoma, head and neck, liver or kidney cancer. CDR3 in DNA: TGTGCCAGCAACTACCGGGACAGGCCCTACAATGAGCAGTTCTTC. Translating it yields CASNYRDRPYNEQFF.